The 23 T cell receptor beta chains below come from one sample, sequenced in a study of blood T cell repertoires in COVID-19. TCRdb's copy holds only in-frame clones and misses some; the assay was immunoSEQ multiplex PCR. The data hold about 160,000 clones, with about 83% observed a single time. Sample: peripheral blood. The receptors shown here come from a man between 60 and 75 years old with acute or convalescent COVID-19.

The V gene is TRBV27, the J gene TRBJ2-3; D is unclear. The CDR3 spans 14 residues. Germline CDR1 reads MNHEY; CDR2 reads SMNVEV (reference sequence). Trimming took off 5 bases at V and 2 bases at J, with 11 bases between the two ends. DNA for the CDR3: TGTGCCAGCAGTCTACAGTTCCCCACAGATACGCAGTATTTT. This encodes CASSLQFPTDTQYF.

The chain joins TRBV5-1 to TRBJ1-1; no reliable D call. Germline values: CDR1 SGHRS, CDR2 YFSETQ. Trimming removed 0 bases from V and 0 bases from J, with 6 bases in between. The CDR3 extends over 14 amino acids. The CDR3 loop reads CASSLDQMNTEAFF. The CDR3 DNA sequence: TGCGCCAGCAGCTTGGACCAGATGAACACTGAAGCTTTCTTT. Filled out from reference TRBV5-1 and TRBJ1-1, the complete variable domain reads KAGVTQTPRYLIKTRGQQVTLSCSPISGHRSVSWYQQTPGQGLQFLFEYFSETQRNKGNFPGRFSGRQFSNSRSEMNVSTLELGDSALYLCASSLDQMNTEAFFGQGTRLTVV.

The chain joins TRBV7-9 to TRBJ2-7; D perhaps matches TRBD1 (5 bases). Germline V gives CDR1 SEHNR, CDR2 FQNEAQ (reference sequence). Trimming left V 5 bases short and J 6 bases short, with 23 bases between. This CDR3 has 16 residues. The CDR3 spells CASSPSWSQGDGEQYF. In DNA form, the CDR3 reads TGTGCCAGCAGCCCCTCATGGTCCCAGGGTGATGGCGAGCAGTACTTC.

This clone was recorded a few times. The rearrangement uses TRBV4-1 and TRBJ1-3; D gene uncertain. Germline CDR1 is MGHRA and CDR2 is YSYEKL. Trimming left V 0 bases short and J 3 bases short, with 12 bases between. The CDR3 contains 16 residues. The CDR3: CASSQDRQAVGNTIYF. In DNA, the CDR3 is TGCGCCAGCAGCCAAGATAGGCAGGCAGTTGGAAACACCATATATTTT.

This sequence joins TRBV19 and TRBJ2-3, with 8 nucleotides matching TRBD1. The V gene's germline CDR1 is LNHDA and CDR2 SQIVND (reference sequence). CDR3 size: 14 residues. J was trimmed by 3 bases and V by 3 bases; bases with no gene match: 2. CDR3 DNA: TGTGCCAGTAGTATTGGGACAGGAACAGATACGCAGTATTTT. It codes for CASSIGTGTDTQYF.

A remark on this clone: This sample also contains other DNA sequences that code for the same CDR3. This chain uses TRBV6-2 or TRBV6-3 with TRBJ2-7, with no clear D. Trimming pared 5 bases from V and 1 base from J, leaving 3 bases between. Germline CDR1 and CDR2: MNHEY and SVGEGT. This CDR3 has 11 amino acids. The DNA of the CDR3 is TGTGCCAGCAGTCGTTCCTACGAGCAGTACTTC. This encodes CASSRSYEQYF.

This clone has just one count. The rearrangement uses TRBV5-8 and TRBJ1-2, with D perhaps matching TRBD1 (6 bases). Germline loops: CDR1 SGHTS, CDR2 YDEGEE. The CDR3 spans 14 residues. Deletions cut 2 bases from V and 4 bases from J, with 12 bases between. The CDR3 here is CASSLRGGPYGYTF. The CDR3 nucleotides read TGTGCCAGCAGCTTAAGGGGGGGACCCTATGGCTACACCTTC.

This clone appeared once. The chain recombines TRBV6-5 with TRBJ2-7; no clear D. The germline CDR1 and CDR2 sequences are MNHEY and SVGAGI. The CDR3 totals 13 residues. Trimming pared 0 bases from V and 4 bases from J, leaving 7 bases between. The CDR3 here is CASSYSLGYEQYF. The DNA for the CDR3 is TGTGCCAGCAGTTACTCCCTAGGTTACGAGCAGTACTTC.

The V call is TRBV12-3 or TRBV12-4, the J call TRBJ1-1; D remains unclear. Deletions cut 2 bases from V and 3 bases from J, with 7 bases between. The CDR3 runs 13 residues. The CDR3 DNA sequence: TGTGCCAGCAGTTTACGCCACTACACTGAAGCTTTCTTT. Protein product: CASSLRHYTEAFF.

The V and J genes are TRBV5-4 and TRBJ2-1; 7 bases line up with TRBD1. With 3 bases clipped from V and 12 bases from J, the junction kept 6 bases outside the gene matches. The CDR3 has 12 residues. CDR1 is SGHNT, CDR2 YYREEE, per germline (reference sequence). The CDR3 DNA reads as TGTGCCAGCAGCTCTGACAGGGACAGGCAGTTCTTC. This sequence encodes CASSSDRDRQFF.

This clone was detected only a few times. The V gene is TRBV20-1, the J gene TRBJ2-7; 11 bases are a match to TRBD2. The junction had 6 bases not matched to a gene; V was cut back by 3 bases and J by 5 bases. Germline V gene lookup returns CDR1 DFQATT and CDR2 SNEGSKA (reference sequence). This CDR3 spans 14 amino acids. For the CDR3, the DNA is TGCAGTGCTAGTATAGCGGGGGGGCAACACGAGCAGTACTTC. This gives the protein CSASIAGGQHEQYF.

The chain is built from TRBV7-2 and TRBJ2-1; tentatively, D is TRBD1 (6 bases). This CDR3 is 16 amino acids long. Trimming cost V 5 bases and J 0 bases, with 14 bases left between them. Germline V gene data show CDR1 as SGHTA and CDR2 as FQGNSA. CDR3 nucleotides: TGTGCCAGCAGCCCCCGGGACACCAGCTCCTACAATGAGCAGTTCTTC. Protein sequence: CASSPRDTSSYNEQFF.

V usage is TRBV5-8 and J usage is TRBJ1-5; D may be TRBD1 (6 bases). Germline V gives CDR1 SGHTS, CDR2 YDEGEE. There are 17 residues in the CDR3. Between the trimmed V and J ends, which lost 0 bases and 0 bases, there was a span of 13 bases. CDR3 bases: TGTGCCAGCAGCTTGGGGCCCAGGGGATATAGCAATCAGCCCCAGCATTTT. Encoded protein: CASSLGPRGYSNQPQHF.

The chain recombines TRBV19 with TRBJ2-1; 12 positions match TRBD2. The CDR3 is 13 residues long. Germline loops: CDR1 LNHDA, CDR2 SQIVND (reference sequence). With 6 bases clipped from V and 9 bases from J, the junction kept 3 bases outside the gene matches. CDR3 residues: CASRGLAGFEQFF. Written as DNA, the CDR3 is TGTGCCAGTAGAGGACTAGCGGGGTTTGAGCAGTTCTTC.

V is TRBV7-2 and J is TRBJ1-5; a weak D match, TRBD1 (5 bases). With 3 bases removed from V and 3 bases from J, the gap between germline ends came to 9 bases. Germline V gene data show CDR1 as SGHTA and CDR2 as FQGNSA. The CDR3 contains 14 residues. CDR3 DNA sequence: TGTGCCAGCAGCTTTAGACAGACCAATCAGCCCCAGCATTTT. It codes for CASSFRQTNQPQHF.

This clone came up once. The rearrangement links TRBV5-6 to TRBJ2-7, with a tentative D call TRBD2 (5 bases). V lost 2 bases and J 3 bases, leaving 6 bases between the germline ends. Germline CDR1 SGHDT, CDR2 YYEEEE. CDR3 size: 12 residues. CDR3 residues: CASSFGNYEQYF. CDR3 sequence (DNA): TGTGCCAGCAGCTTCGGGAACTACGAGCAGTACTTC. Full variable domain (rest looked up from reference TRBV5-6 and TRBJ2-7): DAGVTQSPTHLIKTRGQQVTLRCSPKSGHDTVSWYQQALGQGPQFIFQYYEEEERQRGNFPDRFSGHQFPNYSSELNVNALLLGDSALYLCASSFGNYEQYFGPGTRLTVT.

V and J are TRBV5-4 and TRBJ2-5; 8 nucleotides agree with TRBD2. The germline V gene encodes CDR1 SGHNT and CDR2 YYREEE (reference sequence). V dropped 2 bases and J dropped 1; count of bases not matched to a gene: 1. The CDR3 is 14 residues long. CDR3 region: CASSFGGAQETQYF. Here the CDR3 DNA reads TGTGCCAGCAGCTTCGGGGGGGCCCAAGAGACCCAGTACTTC.

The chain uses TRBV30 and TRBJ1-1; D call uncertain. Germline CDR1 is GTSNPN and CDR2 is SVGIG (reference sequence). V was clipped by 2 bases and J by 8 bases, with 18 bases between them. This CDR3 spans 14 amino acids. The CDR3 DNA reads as TGTGCCTGGAGTACTCACCGGGGAATGCGGGAAGCTTTCTTT. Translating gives CAWSTHRGMREAFF.

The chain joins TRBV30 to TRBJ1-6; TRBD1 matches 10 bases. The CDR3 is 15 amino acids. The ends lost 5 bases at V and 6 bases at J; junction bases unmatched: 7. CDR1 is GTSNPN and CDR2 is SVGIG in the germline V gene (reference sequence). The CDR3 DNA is TGTGCCTGGTCCCCGGGACAGGGGTTTAATTCACCCCTCCACTTT. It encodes CAWSPGQGFNSPLHF.

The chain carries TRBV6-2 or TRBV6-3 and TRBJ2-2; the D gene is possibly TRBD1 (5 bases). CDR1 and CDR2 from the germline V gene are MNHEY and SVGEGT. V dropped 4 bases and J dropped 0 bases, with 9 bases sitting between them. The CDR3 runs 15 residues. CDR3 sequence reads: CASSSAGTNTGELFF. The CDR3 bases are TGTGCCAGCAGTTCCGCAGGGACGAACACCGGGGAGCTGTTTTTT.

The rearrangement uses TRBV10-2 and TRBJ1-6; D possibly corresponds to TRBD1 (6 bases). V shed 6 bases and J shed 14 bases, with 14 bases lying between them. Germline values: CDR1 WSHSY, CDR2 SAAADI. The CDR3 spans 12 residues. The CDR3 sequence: CASREVQGSLHF. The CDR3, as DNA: TGCGCCAGCAGAGAGGTGCAGGGGTCCCTCCACTTT.

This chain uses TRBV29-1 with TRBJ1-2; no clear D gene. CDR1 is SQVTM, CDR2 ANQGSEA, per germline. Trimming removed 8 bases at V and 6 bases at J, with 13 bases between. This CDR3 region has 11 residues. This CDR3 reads CSTVGRDGYTF. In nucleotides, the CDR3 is TGCAGCACCGTCGGTCGTGATGGCTACACCTTC.

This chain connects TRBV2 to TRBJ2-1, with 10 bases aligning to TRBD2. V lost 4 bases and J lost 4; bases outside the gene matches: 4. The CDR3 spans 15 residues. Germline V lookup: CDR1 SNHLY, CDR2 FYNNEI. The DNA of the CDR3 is TGTGCCAGCAGTGGGCTAGCGGGGGATTACAATGAGCAGTTCTTC. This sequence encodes CASSGLAGDYNEQFF. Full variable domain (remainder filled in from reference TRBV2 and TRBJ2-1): EPEVTQTPSHQVTQMGQEVILRCVPISNHLYFYWYRQILGQKVEFLVSFYNNEISEKSEIFDDQFSVERPDGSNFTLKIRSTKLEDSAMYFCASSGLAGDYNEQFFGPGTRLTVL.